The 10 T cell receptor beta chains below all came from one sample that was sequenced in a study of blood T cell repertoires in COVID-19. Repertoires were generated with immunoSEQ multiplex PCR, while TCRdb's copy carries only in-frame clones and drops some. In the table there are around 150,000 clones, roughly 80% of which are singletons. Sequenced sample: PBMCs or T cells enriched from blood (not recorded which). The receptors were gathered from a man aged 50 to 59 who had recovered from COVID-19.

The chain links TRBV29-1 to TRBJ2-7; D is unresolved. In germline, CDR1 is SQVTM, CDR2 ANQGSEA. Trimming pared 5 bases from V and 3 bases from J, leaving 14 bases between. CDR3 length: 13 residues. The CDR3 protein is CSVKLGKDYEQYF. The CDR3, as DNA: TGCAGCGTTAAGCTGGGCAAGGACTACGAGCAGTACTTC.

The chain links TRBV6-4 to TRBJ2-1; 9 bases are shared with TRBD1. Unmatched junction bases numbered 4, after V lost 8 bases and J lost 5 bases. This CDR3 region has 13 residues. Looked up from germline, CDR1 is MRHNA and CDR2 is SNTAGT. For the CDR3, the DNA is TGTGCCAGCGGCCGGACAGGGGACAATGAGCAGTTCTTC. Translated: CASGRTGDNEQFF.

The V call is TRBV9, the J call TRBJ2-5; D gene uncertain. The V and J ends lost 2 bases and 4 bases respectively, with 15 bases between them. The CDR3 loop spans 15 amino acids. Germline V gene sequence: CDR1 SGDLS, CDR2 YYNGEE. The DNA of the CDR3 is TGTGCCAGCAGCGTTTCGCAGGTTCTTTTAGAGACCCAGTACTTC. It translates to CASSVSQVLLETQYF.

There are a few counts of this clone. CDR3 bases: TGCGCCAGCAGCCTGGCGGGACTCACCGGGGAGCTGTTTTTT. This codes for CASSLAGLTGELFF. The gene calls are TRBV5-1 and TRBJ2-2; D is possibly TRBD2 (6 bases). Germline CDR1 is SGHRS and CDR2 is YFSETQ. The CDR3 loop spans 14 amino acids. Trimming removed 4 bases from V and 4 bases from J, with 11 bases in between.

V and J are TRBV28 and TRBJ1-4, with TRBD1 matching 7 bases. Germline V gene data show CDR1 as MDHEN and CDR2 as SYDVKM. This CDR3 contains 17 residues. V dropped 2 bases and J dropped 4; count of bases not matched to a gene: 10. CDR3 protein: CASSLDFGTADNEKLFF. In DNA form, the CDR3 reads TGTGCCAGCAGTTTAGATTTTGGGACAGCGGATAATGAAAAACTGTTTTTT.

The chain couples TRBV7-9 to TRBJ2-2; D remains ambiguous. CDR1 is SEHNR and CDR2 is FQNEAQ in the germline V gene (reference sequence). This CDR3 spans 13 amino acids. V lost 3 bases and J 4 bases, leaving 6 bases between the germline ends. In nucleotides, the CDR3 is TGTGCCAGCAGCTTTCACGGCACCGGGGAGCTGTTTTTT. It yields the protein CASSFHGTGELFF.

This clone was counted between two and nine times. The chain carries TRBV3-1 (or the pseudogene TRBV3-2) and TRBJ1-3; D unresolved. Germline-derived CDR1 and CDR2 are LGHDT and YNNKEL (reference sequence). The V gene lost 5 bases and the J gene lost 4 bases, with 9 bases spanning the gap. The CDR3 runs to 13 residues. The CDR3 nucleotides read TGTGCCAGCAGCGGGCTTGGGGGAAACACCATATATTTT. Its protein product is CASSGLGGNTIYF.

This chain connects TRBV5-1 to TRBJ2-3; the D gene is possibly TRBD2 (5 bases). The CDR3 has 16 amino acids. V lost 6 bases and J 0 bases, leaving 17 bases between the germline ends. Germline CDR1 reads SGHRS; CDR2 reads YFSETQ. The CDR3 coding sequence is TGCGCCAGCATGAGGGTGGATGTAGGGAGCACAGATACGCAGTATTTT. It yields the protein CASMRVDVGSTDTQYF. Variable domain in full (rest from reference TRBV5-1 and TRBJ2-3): KAGVTQTPRYLIKTRGQQVTLSCSPISGHRSVSWYQQTPGQGLQFLFEYFSETQRNKGNFPGRFSGRQFSNSRSEMNVSTLELGDSALYLCASMRVDVGSTDTQYFGPGTRLTVL.

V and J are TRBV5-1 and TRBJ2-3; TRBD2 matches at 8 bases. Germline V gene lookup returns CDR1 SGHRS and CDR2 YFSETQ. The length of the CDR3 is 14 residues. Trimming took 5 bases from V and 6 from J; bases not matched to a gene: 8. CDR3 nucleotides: TGCGCCAGCAGGAGTAGCGGGATTTCGGATACGCAGTATTTT. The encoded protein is CASRSSGISDTQYF.

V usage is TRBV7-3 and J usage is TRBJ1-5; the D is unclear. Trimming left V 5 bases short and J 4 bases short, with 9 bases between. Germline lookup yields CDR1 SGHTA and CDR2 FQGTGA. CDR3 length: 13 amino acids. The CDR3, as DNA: TGTGCCAGCAGCATGCGTCCTAATCAGCCCCAGCATTTT. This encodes CASSMRPNQPQHF.